This T cell receptor (beta chain) stems from a study of T cells of healthy individuals. V lost 3 bases to trimming and J lost 9 bases, with 6 bases between them. The CDR3 spans 11 residues. The germline CDR1 and CDR2 sequences are MNHNY and SVGAGI (reference sequence). The sample holds many counts of this clonotype. One entry per CDR3 protein, called by TCRdb with MiXCR from the 5' RACE reads. The table has tens of thousands of distinct CDR3 sequences, around 4.5% seen once. The chain couples TRBV6-6 to TRBJ2-1; unclear D gene. The clonotype originates from a human donor in good health. In DNA, the CDR3 is TGTGCCAGCAGTTATGGTAGTGAGCAGTTCTTC. Translating gives CASSYGSEQFF.